Below, 5 T cell receptor beta chains from the same sample are listed, as sequenced in a study of T-cell memory formation after mild COVID-19. A single record per CDR3 protein comes from TCRdb applying MiXCR to the 5' RACE reads. Found here are 500,000 to 550,000 distinct CDR3 sequences, roughly 20% of them singletons; the top ten hold around an eighth. The material sequenced was PBMCs or a T cell subset sorted from them (not recorded which). These receptors all stem from an adult woman who had mild COVID-19 (a few samples of this study predate the infection). Cell type and time point are not known.

The chain combines TRBV3-1 with TRBJ1-1, with D possibly TRBD1 on 5 matching bases. With 4 bases removed from V and 1 base from J, the gap between germline ends came to 13 bases. Germline CDR1 and CDR2: LGHDT and YNNKEL (reference sequence). The CDR3 contains 15 residues. CDR3 region: CASSLRGGANTEAFF. In DNA form, the CDR3 reads TGTGCCAGCAGCCTCCGCGGAGGGGCGAACACTGAAGCTTTCTTT.

This clonotype occurred once. The chain is built from TRBV5-1 and TRBJ2-2; D is perhaps TRBD2 (6 bases). This CDR3 has 16 amino acids. Germline V gene data show CDR1 as SGHRS and CDR2 as YFSETQ. Trimming removed 4 bases at V and 1 base at J, with 14 bases between. The CDR3 DNA is TGCGCCAGCAGCCCCTTCCTGGGGGGGAACACCGGGGAGCTGTTTTTT. This codes for CASSPFLGGNTGELFF.

This clonotype was seen more than once but under ten times. CDR3 protein: CASSLTGGGGAFF. The CDR3 region has the DNA TGTGCCAGCAGCTTAACAGGGGGCGGTGGAGCTTTCTTT. V and J are TRBV5-4 and TRBJ1-1; 9 bases match TRBD1. The CDR3 contains 13 residues. The J segment lost 10 bases and the V segment lost 2 bases, leaving 6 bases of the junction unmatched. The germline V gene encodes CDR1 SGHNT and CDR2 YYREEE (reference sequence).

The rearrangement links TRBV30 to TRBJ2-1, with a tentative D call TRBD1 (5 bases). CDR3 size: 16 residues. V dropped 3 bases and J dropped 1 base, with 16 bases sitting between them. Germline CDR1 reads GTSNPN; CDR2 reads SVGIG (reference sequence). CDR3 amino acids: CAWSRGPTVSYNEQFF. DNA of the CDR3: TGTGCCTGGAGCCGAGGTCCGACAGTGTCCTACAATGAGCAGTTCTTC. The complete variable domain, with remaining parts taken from reference TRBV30 and TRBJ2-1, reads SQTIHQWPATLVQPVGSPLSLECTVEGTSNPNLYWYRQAAGRGLQLLFYSVGIGQISSEVPQNLSASRPQDRQFILSSKKLLLSDSGFYLCAWSRGPTVSYNEQFFGPGTRLTVL.

Here the CDR3 reads CATSPGDSTTDTQYF. The CDR3 DNA reads as TGTGCCACCAGCCCCGGGGACAGCACCACAGATACGCAGTATTTT. V and J are TRBV15 and TRBJ2-3; 7 nucleotides line up with TRBD1. The CDR3 covers 15 residues. The germline V gene encodes CDR1 LNHNV and CDR2 YYDKDF (reference sequence). Unmatched junction bases numbered 7, after V lost 5 bases and J lost 2 bases.